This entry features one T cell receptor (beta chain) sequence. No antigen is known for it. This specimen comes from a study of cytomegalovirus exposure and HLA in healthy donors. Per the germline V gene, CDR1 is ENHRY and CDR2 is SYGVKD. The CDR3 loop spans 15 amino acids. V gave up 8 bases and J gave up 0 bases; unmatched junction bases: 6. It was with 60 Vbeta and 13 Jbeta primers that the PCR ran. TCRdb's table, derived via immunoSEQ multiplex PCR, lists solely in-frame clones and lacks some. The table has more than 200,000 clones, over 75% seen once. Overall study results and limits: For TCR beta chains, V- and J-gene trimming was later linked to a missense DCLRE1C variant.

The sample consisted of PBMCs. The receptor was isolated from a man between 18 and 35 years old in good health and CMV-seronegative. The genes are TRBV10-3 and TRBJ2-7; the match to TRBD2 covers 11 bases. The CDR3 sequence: CAIGDLAGGSYEQYF. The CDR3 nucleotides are TGTGCCATCGGGGATCTAGCGGGAGGCTCCTACGAGCAGTACTTC.